One T cell receptor beta chain is described in this entry. Researchers took RNA transcripts and amplified the TCR beta CDR3 regions from them. The study used the HTBI primer set for a first-round RT-PCR of the TCR CDR3. In TCRdb, the multiplex PCR reads were re-called with MiXCR into one record per CDR3 protein. The table has about 250,000 distinct CDR3 sequences, approximately 23% seen once. The data stem from a study of T cells in Graves' hyperthyroidism and ophthalmopathy. V lost 6 bases and J lost 8, with 14 bases in between. CDR3 length equals 13 residues. Germline CDR1 DFQATT, CDR2 SNEGSKA (reference sequence).

The sample was blood. The chain carries TRBV20-1 and TRBJ1-6, with D possibly TRBD1 on 6 matching bases. This receptor was taken from a woman aged 40 to 50 with Graves' ophthalmopathy. The chain's CDR3 is CSAGGKGYSPLHF. CDR3 coding DNA: TGCAGTGCAGGGGGAAAGGGCTATTCACCCCTCCACTTT.